This T cell receptor (beta chain) appears in the sequencing data of a study of blood T cell repertoires in COVID-19. CDR1 is SNHLY, CDR2 FYNNEI, per germline. The CDR3 sequence is 15 residues long. Trimming took 8 bases from V and 0 from J; bases not matched to a gene: 5. The data were produced by immunoSEQ multiplex PCR, yet TCRdb's version contains in-frame clones alone and is incomplete. The sample contains around 180,000 clones, approximately 79% of which appear only once. The sample was peripheral blood. The rearrangement links TRBV2 to TRBJ1-3; the match to TRBD1 covers 9 bases. The clonotype was recovered from a woman older than 75 with acute or convalescent COVID-19. The CDR3 DNA reads TGTGCCAGCTCTGACAGGGGGTTCTCTGGAAACACCATATATTTT. This codes for CASSDRGFSGNTIYF.